This TCR beta chain was captured by sequencing in a study of human T cells and chemical hapten exposure. The CDR3 has 15 residues. Losses at the gene ends were 4 bases for V and 8 bases for J; bases not matched to a gene: 6. Germline-derived CDR1 and CDR2 are SGHRS and YFSETQ. TCRdb ran MiXCR on the RACE reads and lists one entry per CDR3 protein. The sample carries fewer than 200,000 distinct CDR3 sequences, around a quarter recorded once. Time point here: patch test 3, about 24 weeks after DPC sensitization. The treatment is: therapeutic diphenylcyclopropenone sensitization with weekly scalp DPC. The gene calls are TRBV5-1 and TRBJ1-6; 10 bases agree with TRBD1. The TCR sequence derives from a young woman with alopecia areata. Some clones in this sample may be carry-over from other donors' samples. The material was whole blood, obtained in connection with sensitization to the hapten diphenylcyclopropenone (DPC). CDR3 sequence: CASSGGQGMDSPLHF. In nucleotides, the CDR3 is TGCGCCAGCAGCGGGGGACAGGGGATGGATTCACCCCTCCACTTT.